This T cell receptor beta chain was recorded in a study of control samples from healthy donors and cancer patients. Sequenced by immunoSEQ multiplex PCR; TCRdb stores in-frame clones only, minus some. This sample yields about 180,000 clones, of which nearly 90% are seen a single time; over 1.1% belongs to the top ten. The CDR3 spans 17 residues. Sequenced: blood. V usage is TRBV21-1 and J usage is TRBJ1-3; the table names TRBD1, a call not compared with the DNA. TRBV21-1 is assigned pseudogene status. This clonotype was obtained from a woman aged 50 to 60 in good health. The CDR3 nucleotides read TGTGCCAGCAGCCACCCGGTCGGCAGGGGCTGCAGAAACACCATATATTTT. This encodes CASSHPVGRGCRNTIYF.